This T cell receptor beta chain was documented in a study of blood T cell repertoires in COVID-19. The study recruited people aged 18 to 89 years across about two dozen US areas. Recovery meant two consecutive negative NP/OP PCR tests, professional clearance, or resolved symptoms. Assay: immunoSEQ multiplex PCR; the TCRdb copy retains only in-frame clones and omits some. The table lists about 270,000 clones, roughly nine tenths of them singletons. This CDR3 contains 16 residues. With 4 bases removed from V and 4 bases from J, the gap between germline ends came to 20 bases. Germline values: CDR1 SGHRS, CDR2 YFSETQ.

The chain is built from TRBV5-1 and TRBJ1-2; D is unresolved. The sample consisted of PBMCs or T cells enriched from blood (not recorded which). This TCR was recovered from a woman aged 45-65 years who had recovered from COVID-19. CDR3 sequence reads: CASSLTEPARSYGYTF. DNA for the CDR3: TGCGCCAGCAGCCTGACTGAGCCCGCCCGCAGCTATGGCTACACCTTC.